Below are 21 T cell receptor beta chains sequenced from a single sample in a study of T-cell memory formation after mild COVID-19. TCRdb re-called the 5' RACE reads through MiXCR, storing one row per CDR3 protein. The data contain roughly 580,000 distinct CDR3 sequences, around 17% of them seen just once; the ten biggest clones take up about 12%. Sequencing used PBMCs or a T cell subset sorted from them (not recorded which). The origin of the receptors is an adult woman who had mild COVID-19 (a few samples of this study predate the infection). Cell type and time point are not known.

This chain uses TRBV7-2 with TRBJ2-3, with 11 bases that match TRBD2. This CDR3 comprises 17 residues. In germline, CDR1 is SGHTA, CDR2 FQGNSA. J lost 1 base, V lost 8 bases, and 11 bases had no gene match. The CDR3 loop is CASAGTSGSRGTDTQYF. The CDR3 coding sequence is TGTGCCAGCGCCGGGACTAGCGGCTCTAGGGGCACAGATACGCAGTATTTT. Full variable domain (outside the CDR3, taken from reference TRBV7-2 and TRBJ2-3): GAGVSQSPSNKVTEKGKDVELRCDPISGHTALYWYRQSLGQGLEFLIYFQGNSAPDKSGLPSDRFSAERTGGSVSTLTIQRTQQEDSAVYLCASAGTSGSRGTDTQYFGPGTRLTVL.

This clonotype was seen a few times. V gene TRBV3-1 combines with J gene TRBJ2-3; 10 positions agree with TRBD2. The trim removed 4 bases at V and 2 bases at J, leaving 3 bases unmatched. Germline values: CDR1 LGHDT, CDR2 YNNKEL (reference sequence). The CDR3 has 15 amino acids. The CDR3 DNA follows: TGTGCCAGCAGCCTACTAGCGGGGCACACAGATACGCAGTATTTT. It encodes CASSLLAGHTDTQYF.

This clonotype was seen only a few times. The CDR3 coding sequence is TGTGCCAGCAGCTTAGCCCCAAAACTGTTTTTT. This gives the protein CASSLAPKLFF. This chain connects TRBV7-9 to TRBJ1-4; D remains unclear. The ends were cut back, 0 bases at V and 10 bases at J, with 3 bases in the middle. This CDR3 region has 11 residues. Germline CDR1 and CDR2: SEHNR and FQNEAQ (reference sequence).

This clonotype was seen ten or more times. This chain connects TRBV7-8 to TRBJ2-3; 13 positions agree with TRBD2. Germline lookup yields CDR1 SGHVS and CDR2 FQNEAQ. V shed 5 bases, J shed 0 bases, and the junction held 5 bases outside the gene matches. The CDR3 runs to 17 residues. The CDR3 reads CASSRTSGGTSTDTQYF. As DNA, the CDR3 is TGTGCCAGCAGCCGGACTAGCGGGGGAACTAGCACAGATACGCAGTATTTT.

The V and J genes are TRBV5-6 and TRBJ1-1; D gene uncertain. Trimming left V 5 bases short and J 1 base short, with 12 bases between. CDR3 length: 14 amino acids. Germline V CDR1 and CDR2: SGHDT, YYEEEE. The CDR3 bases are TGTGCCAGCAGAAACCCTAGGAAGAACACTGAAGCTTTCTTT. Protein: CASRNPRKNTEAFF. Full variable domain (outside the CDR3, taken from reference TRBV5-6 and TRBJ1-1): DAGVTQSPTHLIKTRGQQVTLRCSPKSGHDTVSWYQQALGQGPQFIFQYYEEEERQRGNFPDRFSGHQFPNYSSELNVNALLLGDSALYLCASRNPRKNTEAFFGQGTRLTVV.

This chain connects TRBV18 to TRBJ2-3, with TRBD2 identical over 13 bases. In germline, CDR1 is KGHSH, CDR2 LQKENI. This CDR3 has 17 residues. V gave up 8 bases and J gave up 1 base; unmatched junction bases: 9. The CDR3 loop is CASTPGLAGRGTDTQYF. As DNA, the CDR3 is TGTGCCAGCACTCCGGGACTAGCGGGACGGGGCACAGATACGCAGTATTTT.

There are many counts of this clonotype. The chain recombines TRBV6-1 with TRBJ1-5; D gene uncertain. Trimming cost V 3 bases and J 8 bases, with 11 bases left between them. Germline loops: CDR1 MNHNS, CDR2 SASEGT. This CDR3 spans 13 amino acids. The CDR3 reads CASSEREAEPQHF. The CDR3 bases are TGTGCCAGCAGTGAGCGGGAGGCAGAGCCCCAGCATTTT.

This clonotype occurred a few times. This chain uses TRBV25-1 with TRBJ1-2, with TRBD1 as a possible D gene (5 bases). Germline V gives CDR1 MGHDK, CDR2 SYGVNS. V was trimmed by 4 bases and J by 5 bases, leaving 8 bases between them. The CDR3 runs 12 residues. CDR3 coding DNA: TGTGCCAGCAGTGGGGGGAGGTATGGCTACACCTTC. The encoded protein is CASSGGRYGYTF.

The sample holds a few counts of this clonotype. The chain links TRBV28 to TRBJ1-3, with 7 nucleotides matching TRBD1. This CDR3 is 15 amino acids long. In germline, CDR1 is MDHEN, CDR2 SYDVKM. Trimming at V came to 6 bases and at J to 0 bases, leaving 5 bases not matched to a gene. DNA for the CDR3: TGTGCCAGCAGCTCGACAGGGCTCTCTGGAAACACCATATATTTT. It translates to CASSSTGLSGNTIYF.

The sample holds a few counts of this clonotype. The V gene is TRBV7-9, the J gene TRBJ1-3; D call uncertain. The CDR3 length is 17 residues. CDR1 and CDR2 (germline): SEHNR, FQNEAQ (reference sequence). Trimming took 6 bases from V and 0 from J, leaving 18 bases between them. The CDR3 reads CASSRAKDFLSGNTIYF. The CDR3 region has the DNA TGTGCCAGCAGTCGGGCGAAGGACTTTCTCTCTGGAAACACCATATATTTT. Full variable domain (rest looked up from reference TRBV7-9 and TRBJ1-3): DTGVSQNPRHKITKRGQNVTFRCDPISEHNRLYWYRQTLGQGPEFLTYFQNEAQLEKSRLLSDRFSAERPKGSFSTLEIQRTEQGDSAMYLCASSRAKDFLSGNTIYFGEGSWLTVV.

J is TRBJ2-1 and V is TRBV5-1; 12 nucleotides match TRBD2. V lost 3 bases, J lost 6 bases, and 13 bases stayed unmatched. This CDR3 is 18 amino acids long. Germline V lookup: CDR1 SGHRS, CDR2 YFSETQ. CDR3 region: CASSWSNLAGGPSNEQFF. DNA for the CDR3: TGCGCCAGCAGCTGGAGTAACCTAGCGGGGGGGCCCTCCAATGAGCAGTTCTTC.

V usage is TRBV29-1 and J usage is TRBJ2-5, with D uncertain. The CDR3 has 18 amino acids. V lost 0 bases and J lost 1, with 21 bases in between. Germline loops: CDR1 SQVTM, CDR2 ANQGSEA. The CDR3 here is CSVEDPPTERRTQETQYF. For the CDR3, the DNA is TGCAGCGTTGAAGATCCCCCGACTGAACGACGGACCCAAGAGACCCAGTACTTC.

This clonotype was seen a handful of times. V and J are TRBV7-3 and TRBJ2-1; weak D call: TRBD2 (5 bases). The CDR3 is 16 amino acids. The V gene's germline CDR1 is SGHTA and CDR2 FQGTGA. The V gene lost 2 bases and the J gene lost 0 bases, with 11 bases spanning the gap. The CDR3 spells CASSLERTSSYNEQFF. The CDR3 DNA reads as TGTGCCAGCAGCTTAGAGCGGACGAGCTCCTACAATGAGCAGTTCTTC.

This clonotype showed up just a few times. V is TRBV6-2 or TRBV6-3 and J is TRBJ2-3; 8 bases align to TRBD1. With 8 bases clipped from V and 6 bases from J, the junction kept 10 bases outside the gene matches. CDR3 length: 14 residues. CDR1 and CDR2 from the germline V gene are MNHEY and SVGEGT. CDR3 nucleotide sequence: TGTGCCAGCGTCCTTCAGGGGGCGAGTGATACGCAGTATTTT. Residues: CASVLQGASDTQYF.

The V and J genes are TRBV11-3 and TRBJ2-5; 14 nucleotides match TRBD2. The germline V gene has CDR1 SGHNT and CDR2 YENEEA. The CDR3 runs 17 residues. The trim removed 5 bases at V and 0 bases at J, leaving 5 bases unmatched. The CDR3 DNA is TGTGCCAGCAGCCCAGGGACTAGCGGGGGAAACCAAGAGACCCAGTACTTC. Its translation is CASSPGTSGGNQETQYF.

This clonotype has more than one count but fewer than ten. This chain connects TRBV2 to TRBJ2-7; D uncertain. Germline CDR1 and CDR2: SNHLY and FYNNEI. There are 12 residues in the CDR3. The germline V and J ends were trimmed by 3 bases and 4 bases, with 7 bases remaining between them. In DNA, the CDR3 is TGTGCCAGCAGTGACCTAGGATACGAGCAGTACTTC. This codes for CASSDLGYEQYF.

This rearrangement joins TRBV6-1 to TRBJ2-7; D is perhaps TRBD2 (6 bases). Between the trimmed V and J ends, which lost 4 bases and 7 bases, there was a span of 20 bases. The CDR3 spans 15 residues. The V gene's germline CDR1 is MNHNS and CDR2 SASEGT. The CDR3 region has the DNA TGTGCCAGCAGTGGAACACACACGGGGGATAGGGAGCAGTACTTC. As protein: CASSGTHTGDREQYF.

This clonotype was observed a handful of times. V usage is TRBV20-1 and J usage is TRBJ1-2; no firm D call. Trimming took off 2 bases at V and 2 bases at J, with 9 bases between the two ends. The CDR3 loop spans 13 amino acids. CDR1 is DFQATT and CDR2 is SNEGSKA in the germline V gene (reference sequence). CDR3 nucleotides: TGCAGTGCTAGAAATCAGGTCAACTATGGCTACACCTTC. This gives the protein CSARNQVNYGYTF.

The V call is TRBV11-2, the J call TRBJ1-1; D might be TRBD1 (5 bases). Per germline, CDR1 SGHAT and CDR2 FQNNGV. With 4 bases removed from V and 0 bases from J, the gap between germline ends came to 12 bases. CDR3 length: 15 amino acids. CDR3 sequence: CASSYQGMMNTEAFF. For the CDR3, the DNA is TGTGCCAGCAGCTACCAGGGTATGATGAACACTGAAGCTTTCTTT.

This clonotype was seen ten or more times. The chain is built from TRBV15 and TRBJ2-6, with TRBD1 identical over 10 bases. The CDR3 runs to 18 residues. After removal of 0 bases from V and 3 bases from J, the junction contained 5 bases not matched to a gene. CDR1 and CDR2 (germline): LNHNV, YYDKDF (reference sequence). Here the CDR3 DNA reads TGTGCCACCAGCAGAGATCGGGGACAGGGGTTTGGGGCCAACGTCCTGACTTTC. It yields the protein CATSRDRGQGFGANVLTF.

This clonotype has a count of ten or more. The chain uses TRBV6-5 and TRBJ2-7, with D possibly matching TRBD1 (5 bases). CDR1 MNHEY and CDR2 SVGAGI come from the germline V gene. There are 13 residues in the CDR3. V lost 0 bases and J lost 4, with 7 bases in between. The CDR3 sequence: CASSYSTDYEQYF. DNA of the CDR3: TGTGCCAGCAGTTACTCGACAGATTACGAGCAGTACTTC.